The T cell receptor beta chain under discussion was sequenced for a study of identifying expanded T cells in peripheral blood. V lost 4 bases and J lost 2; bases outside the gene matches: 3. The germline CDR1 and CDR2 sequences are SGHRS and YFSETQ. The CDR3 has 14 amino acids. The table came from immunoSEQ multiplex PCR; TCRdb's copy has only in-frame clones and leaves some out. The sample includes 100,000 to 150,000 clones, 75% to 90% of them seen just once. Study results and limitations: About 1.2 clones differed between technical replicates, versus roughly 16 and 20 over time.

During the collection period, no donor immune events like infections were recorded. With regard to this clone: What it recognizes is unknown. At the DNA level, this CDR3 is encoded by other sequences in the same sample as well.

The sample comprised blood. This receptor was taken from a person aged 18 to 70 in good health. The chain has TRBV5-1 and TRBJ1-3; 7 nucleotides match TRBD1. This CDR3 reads CASSPGTAGNTIYF. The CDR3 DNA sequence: TGCGCCAGCAGCCCCGGGACAGCTGGAAACACCATATATTTT.